A selection of T cell receptor beta chains follows, all from one sample in a study of T and B cells in COVID-19 patients. TCRdb processed the multiplex PCR reads anew with MiXCR; each CDR3 protein has one entry. The sample has some 13,000 distinct CDR3 sequences, roughly 23% seen once. The sequencing sample was made of blood. The source of these receptors is a human donor who had recovered from COVID-19. Each CDR3 is given with its conserved first and last residue. D genes are given only for firm matches. The listing skips clone size in some rows; elsewhere it reads once, few, many or a size class.

j_call | clone_size | v_call | d_call | cdr3_nt | cdr3_aa
TRBJ2-2 | . | TRBV10-1 | TRBD2 | TGCGCCAGCGGTCCGGGGGGGCGGAGCACCGGGGAGCTGTTTTTT | CASGPGGRSTGELFF
TRBJ2-7 | medium-sized | TRBV27 | TRBD2 | TGTGCCAGCAGTATAGCGGGAGGACCCAAGTACTTC | CASSIAGGPKYF
TRBJ1-5 | many | TRBV19 | TRBD1 | TGTGCCAGTAGTATAATCGGGACAGGGGCAAATCAGCCCCAGCATTTT | CASSIIGTGANQPQHF
TRBJ1-1 | many | TRBV27 | TRBD1 | TGTGCCAGCAGTCCAAGATACTCCGGGACAGGAGGGACTGAAGCTTTCTTT | CASSPRYSGTGGTEAFF
TRBJ2-5 | medium-sized | TRBV29-1 | . | TGCAGCGTTGTCAGGGAGACCCAGTACTTC | CSVVRETQYF
TRBJ2-7 | . | TRBV5-1 | . | TGCGCCAGCAGCTTGAGAGGGCAAGAGGAGCAGTACTTC | CASSLRGQEEQYF
TRBJ2-1 | few | TRBV10-2 | TRBD2 | TGCGCCAGCAGTGACTCGGGACTAGCGGGAGATGAGCAGTTCTTC | CASSDSGLAGDEQFF
TRBJ2-3 | many | TRBV5-1 | TRBD2 | TGCGCCAGCAGCCTGAGGGGACTAGCGGGAGGAGTTGAAACGCAGTATTTT | CASSLRGLAGGVETQYF
TRBJ2-5 | . | TRBV5-1 | TRBD1 | TGCGCCAGCAGCCCATCCCGGGACAGGGGACAAGAGACCCAGTACTTC | CASSPSRDRGQETQYF
TRBJ2-1 | . | TRBV28 | TRBD2 | TGTGCCAGCCGACGGCTAGCGGGGGGGTCTACCTCGAATGAGCAGTTCTTC | CASRRLAGGSTSNEQFF
TRBJ1-4 | many | TRBV5-5 | . | TGTGCCAGCAGCCTTACTCCACTTCAGCAGAATGAAAAACTGTTTTTT | CASSLTPLQQNEKLFF
TRBJ1-3 | . | TRBV5-1 | . | TGCGCCAGCAGCTCCGGGTCCTCCTCTGGAAACACCATATATTTT | CASSSGSSSGNTIYF
TRBJ2-1 | . | TRBV5-1 | . | TGCGCCAGCAGCCCCGGACAGTCTTACAATGAGCAGTTCTTC | CASSPGQSYNEQFF
TRBJ2-1 | . | TRBV6-5 | TRBD2 | TGTGCCAGCAGTGGCCTTGGACTAGCGGGAGGGCCGGATGAGCAGTTCTTC | CASSGLGLAGGPDEQFF
TRBJ2-7 | . | TRBV6-6 | TRBD1 | TGTGCCAGCAGTAGGACAGGGGGGGACTACGAGCAGTACTTC | CASSRTGGDYEQYF
TRBJ2-3 | . | TRBV4-2 | TRBD2 | TGTGCCAGCAGCCAAGCCCTAGCGGGACGTCCAGATACGCAGTATTTT | CASSQALAGRPDTQYF
TRBJ1-5 | few | TRBV20-1 | TRBD1 | TGCAGTGGGACGACCGGGACAGACAATCAGCCCCAGCATTTT | CSGTTGTDNQPQHF
TRBJ2-5 | medium-sized | TRBV29-1 | TRBD2 | TGCAGCGTTGAAGATACGGTGCGGGGGGGTCAAGAGACCCAGTACTTC | CSVEDTVRGGQETQYF
TRBJ2-3 | medium-sized | TRBV6-6 | TRBD1 | TGTGCCTCCCCGACAGGGGAGGATAGCACAGATACGCAGTATTTT | CASPTGEDSTDTQYF
TRBJ2-1 | medium-sized | TRBV27 | . | TGTGCCAGCAGTTTAGGGGCGACCTCCTACAATGAGCAGTTCTTC | CASSLGATSYNEQFF
TRBJ1-1 | few | TRBV6-1 | . | TGTGCCAGCAGTGAATATCCAGGACGGAACACTGAAGCTTTCTTT | CASSEYPGRNTEAFF
TRBJ1-6 | many | TRBV6-5 | . | TGTGCCAGCAGTTCGAGGGGTGGAAATTCACCCCTCCACTTT | CASSSRGGNSPLHF
TRBJ2-7 | medium-sized | TRBV27 | TRBD1 | TGTGCCAGCAGTTCACTCAGGGGGCTAAACGAGCAGTACTTC | CASSSLRGLNEQYF
TRBJ2-5 | few | TRBV5-6 | TRBD2 | TGTGCCAGCAGCTTGGCCTTCAGCGGGGGGGCCGGGGCAGAGACCCAGTACTTC | CASSLAFSGGAGAETQYF
TRBJ1-5 | few | TRBV6-6 | . | TGTGCCAGCAGCCCGTCCTCACATGGCAATCAGCCCCAGCATTTT | CASSPSSHGNQPQHF
TRBJ2-7 | many | TRBV5-4 | TRBD2 | TGTGCCAGCAGCCACACCTCCGGGACTAAGTCCTACGAGCAGTACTTC | CASSHTSGTKSYEQYF
TRBJ1-4 | . | TRBV20-1 | . | TGCAGTGCTAGATCTCAAACGGGGAGTAATGAAAAACTGTTTTTT | CSARSQTGSNEKLFF
TRBJ1-1 | medium-sized | TRBV19 | . | TGTGCCAGTAGTACGGGACTGGCGAACACTGAAGCTTTCTTT | CASSTGLANTEAFF
TRBJ1-2 | . | TRBV7-9 | TRBD1 | TGTGCCAGCAGCGCCGGGACAGCCCCTCCGAATGGCTACACCTTC | CASSAGTAPPNGYTF
TRBJ2-3 | medium-sized | TRBV30 | . | TGTGCCTCTCGGAGGGAGGCAGATACGCAGTATTTT | CASRREADTQYF
TRBJ2-3 | many | TRBV24-1 | . | TGTGCCACCAGTGATAGGGCCAGCACAGATACGCAGTATTTT | CATSDRASTDTQYF
TRBJ2-7 | . | TRBV6-1 | TRBD1 | TGTGCCAGCAGTGTTACAGGGGGAAGCTCCTACGAGCAGTACTTC | CASSVTGGSSYEQYF
TRBJ1-1 | . | TRBV7-9 | . | TGTGCCAGCAGCTTAGTAGGCAGGGGGAACACTGAAGCTTTCTTT | CASSLVGRGNTEAFF
TRBJ1-1 | . | TRBV20-1 | . | TGCAGTGCTAGTGGGACGGGGGCACTGAACACTGAAGCTTTCTTT | CSASGTGALNTEAFF
TRBJ2-7 | . | TRBV7-9 | . | TGTGCCAGCAGCCCGGACAGTACCTACGAGCAGTACTTC | CASSPDSTYEQYF
TRBJ1-1 | few | TRBV5-4 | . | TGTGCCAGCACCCGGGGTACCTCGAACACTGAAGCTTTCTTT | CASTRGTSNTEAFF
TRBJ2-7 | medium-sized | TRBV19 | . | TGTGCCAGTAGGAGGTCCCAAAGGGGGGGAACCCCCTACGAGCAGTACTTC | CASRRSQRGGTPYEQYF
TRBJ2-7 | medium-sized | TRBV29-1 | TRBD1 | TGCAGCGTTGAAACCGGGACAGGGGGCTACGAGCAGTACTTC | CSVETGTGGYEQYF
TRBJ2-7 | . | TRBV6-5 | TRBD1 | TGTGCCAGCAGTGGCCGGGACAGGGGTACCGAGCAGTACTTC | CASSGRDRGTEQYF
TRBJ2-5 | . | TRBV7-9 | TRBD1 | TGTGCCAGCAGCTCTAACGCCGGGACAGGGTTAGAGACCCAGTACTTC | CASSSNAGTGLETQYF
TRBJ2-2 | . | TRBV5-1 | . | TGCGCCAGCCGTAGCGGCCGAGCGGGGAACACCGGGGAGCTGTTTTTT | CASRSGRAGNTGELFF
TRBJ1-5 | few | TRBV5-6 | TRBD1 | TGTGCCAGCAGCCGACAGGGCCGCAATCAGCCCCAGCATTTT | CASSRQGRNQPQHF
TRBJ2-2 | . | TRBV7-2 | TRBD1 | TGTGCCAGCAGCTTAGGACAGGGCACCACCGGGGAGCTGTTTTTT | CASSLGQGTTGELFF
TRBJ1-2 | . | TRBV5-4 | TRBD1 | TGTGCCAGCAGCCCCGGGACAGGCGAGTATGGCTACACCTTC | CASSPGTGEYGYTF
TRBJ2-2 | many | TRBV12-3/TRBV12-4 | TRBD2 | TGTGCCAGCATAGCGGGCGCGAACACCGGGGAGCTGTTTTTT | CASIAGANTGELFF
TRBJ1-6 | few | TRBV6-1 | . | TGTGCCAGCAGGTTACAGGGAAAGGCTAATTCACCCCTCCACTTT | CASRLQGKANSPLHF
TRBJ1-3 | . | TRBV6-1 | . | TGTGCCAGCAGTGAAAGGCCAGGGGTCTCTGGAAACACCATATATTTT | CASSERPGVSGNTIYF
TRBJ1-2 | . | TRBV18 | . | TGTGCCAGCTCACCCGGGCAGGGCAATGGCTACACCTTC | CASSPGQGNGYTF
TRBJ2-3 | medium-sized | TRBV7-9 | . | TGTGCCAGCAGAGAGGGGGTACCAGATACGCAGTATTTT | CASREGVPDTQYF
TRBJ1-1 | . | TRBV5-1 | . | TGCGCCAGCAGCTTGGCCAACCCGAACACTGAAGCTTTCTTT | CASSLANPNTEAFF
TRBJ1-6 | once | TRBV7-9 | . | TGTGCCAGCAGCTTAGTAGGACAGCCTACCCTCCACTTT | CASSLVGQPTLHF
TRBJ2-1 | medium-sized | TRBV30 | . | TGTGCCTGGAGTGTGAAGGGCCCTTACAATGAGCAGTTCTTC | CAWSVKGPYNEQFF
TRBJ2-1 | medium-sized | TRBV6-5 | . | TGTGCCAGCAGTTACGAGCCCGGTATCAATGAGCAGTTCTTC | CASSYEPGINEQFF